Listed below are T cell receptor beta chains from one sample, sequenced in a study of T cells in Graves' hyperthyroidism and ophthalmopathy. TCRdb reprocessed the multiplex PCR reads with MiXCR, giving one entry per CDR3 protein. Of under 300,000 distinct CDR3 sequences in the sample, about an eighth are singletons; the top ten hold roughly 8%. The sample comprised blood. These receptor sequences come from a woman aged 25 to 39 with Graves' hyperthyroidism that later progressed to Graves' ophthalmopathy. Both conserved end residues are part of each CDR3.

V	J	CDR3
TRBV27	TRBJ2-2	CASSLTWGAGELFF
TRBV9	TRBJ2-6	CASSVGTSGSSGANVLTF
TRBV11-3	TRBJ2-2	CASSLDAGSGELFF
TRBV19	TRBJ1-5	CASTPGREINQPQHF
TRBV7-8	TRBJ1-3	CASSLAGRTSGNTIYF
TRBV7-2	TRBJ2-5	CASSSPSSETQYF
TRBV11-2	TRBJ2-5	CASSLGLAGIQETQYF
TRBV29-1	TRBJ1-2	CSVDLGRGQWITGYTF
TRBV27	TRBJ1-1	CASRVGTGTSEAFF
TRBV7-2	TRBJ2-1	CASSQDKGTYPSSEQFF
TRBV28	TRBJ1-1	CASSLGTGEAFF
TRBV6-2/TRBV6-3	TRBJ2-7	CASKTGGWSHSYEQYF
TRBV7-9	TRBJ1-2	CASSGAGPYGYTF
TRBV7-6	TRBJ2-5	CASSSRTRSETQYF
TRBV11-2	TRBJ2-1	CASSLEVGGNEQFF
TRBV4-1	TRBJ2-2	CASSLMATGAGGELFF
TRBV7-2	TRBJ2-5	CASSQGDYRAETQYF
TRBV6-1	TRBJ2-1	CASSAIMANEQFF
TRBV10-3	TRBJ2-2	CAISESEKRELFF
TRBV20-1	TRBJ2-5	CSAPFSGPSILETQYF
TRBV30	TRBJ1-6	CALEIQYNSPLHF
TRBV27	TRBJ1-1	CASSPTYSPQLNTEAFF
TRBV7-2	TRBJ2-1	CASSFPPRGFKQFF
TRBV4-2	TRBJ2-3	CASSNRGTSGRRTDTQYF
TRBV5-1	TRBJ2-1	CASSLVEGSYNEQFF
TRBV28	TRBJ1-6	CASIPTGNASPLHF
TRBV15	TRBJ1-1	CATSSPPYREQGEAFF
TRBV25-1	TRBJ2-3	CASSEWSDADTQYF
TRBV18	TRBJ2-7	CASSPGADRNYEQYF
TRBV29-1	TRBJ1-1	CSVGQNYNTEAFF
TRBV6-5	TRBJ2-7	CASSYGQGPYEQYF
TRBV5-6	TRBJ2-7	CASKADSYEQYF
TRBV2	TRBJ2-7	CASSDVAGGLAGYEQYF